The rows below give T cell receptor beta chains drawn from one sample of a study of blood T cell repertoires in COVID-19. Profiling relied on immunoSEQ multiplex PCR, and the TCRdb table lists in-frame clones only, not all of them. The sample consists of around 110,000 clones, roughly 80% of them appearing once. The sample consisted of peripheral blood. The receptors derive from a man younger than 45 with acute or convalescent COVID-19. Both conserved end residues are part of each CDR3. A D gene is named only where the DNA matches it firmly. The size of a clone is reported for some rows only, either as once, few or many, or as a class for expanded clones.

D	V	J	size	CDR3	DNA
-	TRBV29-1	TRBJ2-1	-	CSVRGARGYNEQFF	TGCAGCGTTCGAGGAGCTAGGGGCTACAATGAGCAGTTCTTC
-	TRBV9	TRBJ2-5	-	CASSPGQGLETQYF	TGTGCCAGCAGCCCAGGGCAGGGCCTCGAGACCCAGTACTTC
-	TRBV6-5	TRBJ1-1	-	CASVRGTHTEAFF	TGTGCCAGCGTCAGGGGTACTCACACTGAAGCTTTCTTT
TRBD2	TRBV19	TRBJ2-2	many	CASSSHPGTSGRAPNTGELFF	TGTGCCAGTAGTTCTCATCCCGGGACTAGCGGGAGGGCCCCGAACACCGGGGAGCTGTTTTTT
TRBD2	TRBV6-2/TRBV6-3	TRBJ2-5	-	CASSYAASGGQIQETQYF	TGTGCCAGCAGTTACGCGGCTAGCGGGGGCCAAATCCAAGAGACCCAGTACTTC
-	TRBV4-2	TRBJ2-5	-	CASSQDPGEGRTQYF	TGTGCCAGCAGCCAAGATCCAGGGGAAGGTAGGACCCAGTACTTC
-	TRBV3-1/TRBV3-2	TRBJ1-1	few	CASSQDYRAVEAFF	TGTGCCAGCAGCCAAGACTACAGGGCAGTTGAAGCTTTCTTT
TRBD2	TRBV6-4	TRBJ2-3	-	CASASGGAGNTQYF	TGTGCCAGCGCCAGCGGGGGGGCCGGGAATACGCAGTATTTT
-	TRBV4-1	TRBJ1-1	-	CASSLPRQPTLKAFF	TGCGCCAGCAGCCTACCCCGACAGCCCACACTGAAGGCTTTCTTT
TRBD1	TRBV5-1	TRBJ2-7	-	CASSPGQGFEQYF	TGCGCCAGCAGCCCCGGACAGGGTTTCGAGCAGTACTTC
TRBD1	TRBV5-1	TRBJ2-2	-	CASSLGAAGGVTGELFF	TGCGCCAGCAGCTTGGGAGCGGCAGGGGGCGTCACCGGGGAGCTGTTTTTT
-	TRBV5-1	TRBJ2-1	once	CASSLETAYSYNEQFF	TGCGCCAGCAGCTTGGAAACAGCTTACTCCTACAATGAGCAGTTCTTC
TRBD2	TRBV29-1	TRBJ2-1	once	CSGKLAGILDEQFF	TGCAGCGGTAAACTAGCGGGGATTTTAGATGAGCAGTTCTTC
TRBD2	TRBV4-2	TRBJ2-2	-	CASSPGLAGGRTGELFF	TGTGCCAGCAGCCCCGGACTAGCGGGAGGACGCACCGGGGAGCTGTTTTTT
-	TRBV18	TRBJ1-3	-	CASSYTSSGNTIYF	TGTGCCAGCTCCTATACTAGCTCTGGAAACACCATATATTTT
TRBD2	TRBV7-2	TRBJ2-2	-	CASRSGLAGTGELFF	TGTGCCAGCAGGTCCGGACTAGCGGGGACCGGGGAGCTGTTTTTT
-	TRBV6-1	TRBJ1-5	-	CASSEGLGNQPQHF	TGTGCCAGCAGTGAAGGTCTCGGGAATCAGCCCCAGCATTTT
-	TRBV7-2	TRBJ1-1	-	CASSLAGGNTEAFF	TGTGCCAGCAGCCTCGCCGGAGGGAACACTGAAGCTTTCTTT
-	TRBV5-6	TRBJ1-2	-	CASSLGRAYGYTF	TGTGCCAGCAGCTTGGGGAGGGCCTATGGCTACACCTTC
TRBD2	TRBV9	TRBJ2-3	few	CASSVGGRGSDTQYF	TGTGCCAGCAGCGTCGGCGGGAGGGGCTCAGATACGCAGTATTTT
TRBD1	TRBV6-5	TRBJ1-1	-	CASSPGQGARTEAFF	TGTGCCAGCAGTCCCGGACAGGGGGCGCGAACTGAAGCTTTCTTT
TRBD2	TRBV7-3	TRBJ2-5	-	CASSSSGGAGETQYF	TGTGCCAGCAGCTCTAGCGGGGGGGCCGGAGAGACCCAGTACTTC
-	TRBV11-2	TRBJ1-2	-	CASTPTGYGYTF	TGTGCCAGCACCCCCACCGGCTATGGCTACACCTTC
-	TRBV12-5	TRBJ2-5	once	CASGLSPARVETQYF	TGTGCTAGTGGTTTGTCCCCCGCGAGGGTAGAGACCCAGTACTTC
-	TRBV4-1	TRBJ1-1	-	CASSQDRQQMNTEAFF	TGCGCCAGCAGCCAAGATCGTCAACAGATGAACACTGAAGCTTTCTTT
TRBD2	TRBV11-2	TRBJ2-3	once	CASSLGTSGTLMQYF	TGTGCCAGCAGCTTGGGGACTAGCGGGACTTTAATGCAGTATTTT
TRBD2	TRBV4-1	TRBJ2-1	-	CASSQPSGGHNEQFF	TGCGCCAGCAGCCAGCCAAGCGGGGGACACAATGAGCAGTTCTTC
TRBD2	TRBV27	TRBJ2-1	-	CASSLGGDEQFF	TGTGCCAGCAGTTTGGGGGGGGATGAGCAGTTCTTC
TRBD2	TRBV30	TRBJ2-5	once	CAWSGYGGRWETQYF	TGTGCCTGGAGTGGGTACGGGGGGAGATGGGAGACCCAGTACTTC
-	TRBV20-1	TRBJ2-3	-	CSASLSNTQYF	TGCAGTGCATCCCTATCGAATACGCAGTATTTT
TRBD1	TRBV10-1	TRBJ2-6	few	CASSSSTTTGGGQGTNVLTF	TGCGCCAGCAGTTCCTCTACTACGACAGGGGGGGGACAAGGGACCAACGTCCTGACTTTC
-	TRBV5-8	TRBJ1-2	-	CASSRTGTNTYGYTF	TGTGCCAGCAGCCGAACAGGAACTAACACGTATGGCTACACCTTC
TRBD1	TRBV30	TRBJ1-2	-	CAWSGGTGLLYGYTF	TGTGCCTGGAGTGGGGGGACAGGGCTCTTGTATGGCTACACCTTC
TRBD1	TRBV4-1	TRBJ1-1	-	CASSHGTGVLEAFF	TGCGCCAGCAGCCACGGGACAGGGGTTCTTGAAGCTTTCTTT
-	TRBV7-3	TRBJ1-6	-	CASSLAGTKNSPLHF	TGTGCCAGCAGCTTAGCCGGGACAAAGAATTCACCCCTCCACTTT
TRBD1	TRBV24-1	TRBJ1-2	-	CATIVKPGQGVPNYGYTF	TGTGCCACCATCGTAAAACCGGGACAGGGGGTCCCTAACTATGGCTACACCTTC
TRBD1	TRBV7-6	TRBJ2-2	-	CASSLGTGSFGELFF	TGTGCCAGCAGCTTAGGGACAGGGAGTTTTGGGGAGCTGTTTTTT
-	TRBV4-3	TRBJ2-3	-	CASSQAAVGMDTQYF	TGCGCCAGCAGCCAAGCGGCGGTAGGTATGGATACGCAGTATTTT
TRBD1	TRBV30	TRBJ1-2	-	CAWSVPGTGGGYGYTF	TGTGCCTGGAGTGTACCCGGGACAGGGGGCGGCTATGGCTACACCTTC
TRBD1	TRBV19	TRBJ1-6	-	CASSIRSGQYNSPLHF	TGTGCCAGTAGTATCCGATCGGGACAGTATAATTCACCCCTCCACTTT
TRBD2	TRBV5-4	TRBJ2-5	-	CASSLAVAGGSATQYF	TGTGCCAGCAGCTTGGCGGTAGCGGGGGGGTCCGCGACCCAGTACTTC
-	TRBV6-1	TRBJ2-3	-	CASSERGYDTDTQYF	TGTGCCAGCAGTGAAAGAGGCTACGACACAGATACGCAGTATTTT
TRBD1	TRBV9	TRBJ1-3	-	CASSVTGAEGNTIYF	TGTGCCAGCAGCGTTACAGGGGCTGAAGGAAACACCATATATTTT
TRBD1	TRBV24-1	TRBJ2-3	-	CATSDLGTGKSSTDTQYF	TGTGCCACCAGTGATTTGGGGACAGGGAAAAGTAGCACAGATACGCAGTATTTT
TRBD1	TRBV6-5	TRBJ2-2	-	CASKDRSTGELFF	TGTGCCAGCAAGGACAGGAGCACCGGGGAGCTGTTTTTT